This note documents a single T cell receptor (beta chain) sequence. Its antigen is still unknown. The ends were cut back, 5 bases at V and 3 bases at J, with 7 bases in the middle. The CDR3 is 12 residues long. Per the germline V gene, CDR1 is SEHNR and CDR2 is FQNEAQ (reference sequence). This table comes from immunoSEQ multiplex PCR, and its TCRdb copy is limited to in-frame clones, with some not included. The repertoire includes about 80,000 clones, roughly nine tenths of them detected once, and approximately 0.35% sits in the top ten. The data originate from a study of graft-versus-host responses after intestinal transplantation.

The sequence came from a human donor who received an intestinal transplant. The source material was unstimulated CD4+ T cells sorted from spleen or lymph node cells, sampled before intestinal transplant. The chain links TRBV7-9 to TRBJ1-1; D is perhaps TRBD1 (6 bases). CDR3 nucleotide sequence: TGTGCCAGCAGCCACAGGGACACTGAAGCTTTCTTT. As protein: CASSHRDTEAFF.